Presented here are 27 T cell receptor beta chains from one specimen sequenced in a study of response to subunit inactivated influenza vaccine. TCRdb passed the RT-PCR reads through MiXCR, listing each CDR3 protein once. The sample carries hundreds of thousands of distinct CDR3 sequences, over 9% recorded once. This sample was shared with a second study, whose subject was T cells expressing NK-cell markers. That source notes: With UMIs, 5'RACE template switching was used to make TCR beta cDNA.

The sequences come from PBMCs from blood, collected on the day of vaccination. Receptors were obtained from a man aged 45-65 years who received an inactivated influenza vaccine.

The chain employs TRBV28 and TRBJ2-1; D might be TRBD1 or TRBD2, each matching 5 bases. V was cut by 6 bases and J by 10 bases, with 19 bases left in between. Germline assignment: CDR1 MDHEN and CDR2 SYDVKM. This CDR3 has 14 residues. The CDR3 nucleotides read TGTGCCAGCAGCCTGCAAAGACCGGGACGGGAGCAGTTCTTC. This sequence encodes CASSLQRPGREQFF.

This clonotype was seen a handful of times. The chain couples TRBV6-1 to TRBJ2-2; 9 bases are shared with TRBD2. Germline trimming cut 4 bases from V and 0 bases from J; bases unmatched to any gene: 3. CDR3 length equals 16 residues. Looked up from germline, CDR1 is MNHNS and CDR2 is SASEGT. The CDR3 DNA reads as TGTGCCAGCAGTGGGACTAGCGTAACGAACACCGGGGAGCTGTTTTTT. It specifies CASSGTSVTNTGELFF.

This clonotype showed up many times. The chain combines TRBV12-3 or TRBV12-4 with TRBJ2-7; 8 nucleotides align to TRBD1. CDR3 size: 14 residues. V lost 5 bases to trimming and J lost 4 bases; unmatched junction nucleotides: 7. The CDR3 nucleotides read TGTGCCAGCAGTCCGAGACAGGGGCTATACGAGCAGTACTTC. It yields the protein CASSPRQGLYEQYF.

This clonotype appeared many times. The rearrangement uses TRBV4-1 and TRBJ1-1; 7 bases are shared with TRBD1. Germline lookup yields CDR1 MGHRA and CDR2 YSYEKL. The CDR3 covers 15 residues. With 4 bases clipped from V and 3 bases from J, the junction kept 8 bases outside the gene matches. DNA for the CDR3: TGCGCCAGCAGCCGAAAGAAAACAGGGGACACTGAAGCTTTCTTT. It specifies CASSRKKTGDTEAFF.

This clonotype was recorded a few times. This chain links TRBV12-3 or TRBV12-4 with TRBJ2-1; 7 bases are a match to TRBD2. The CDR3 contains 15 residues. With V trimmed by 3 bases and J by 6 bases, 8 bases remained unmatched. The CDR3 region has the DNA TGTGCCAGCAGTTTCCGGGACTACCGATCCAATGAGCAGTTCTTC. Translation: CASSFRDYRSNEQFF.

This clonotype has more than one count but fewer than ten. The rearrangement links TRBV4-2 to TRBJ2-1; possibly TRBD2 for D (5 bases). This CDR3 contains 16 residues. CDR1 is LGHNA, CDR2 YNFKEQ, per germline. The V end was cut by 2 bases, the J end by 0 bases, with 11 bases between. CDR3 sequence: CASSQSVTSSYNEQFF. Here the CDR3 DNA reads TGTGCCAGCAGCCAATCCGTTACTAGCTCCTACAATGAGCAGTTCTTC.

The chain is built from TRBV29-1 and TRBJ2-5; D possibly corresponds to TRBD1 (6 bases). CDR3 length: 12 residues. Germline V gives CDR1 SQVTM, CDR2 ANQGSEA. The V and J ends lost 4 bases and 4 bases respectively, with 10 bases between them. The CDR3 nucleotides are TGCAGCGTTGCAGGGGTGGGAGAGACCCAGTACTTC. Protein product: CSVAGVGETQYF.

The J gene is TRBJ2-3, the V gene TRBV28; D uncertain. The CDR3 loop spans 15 amino acids. CDR1 and CDR2 from the germline V gene are MDHEN and SYDVKM. V gave up 10 bases and J gave up 4 bases, with 21 bases separating them. CDR3 region: CAMSPVLLGADTQYF. In DNA form, the CDR3 reads TGTGCCATGAGCCCCGTGCTCCTCGGCGCAGATACGCAGTATTTT.

This clonotype was seen a few times. The chain employs TRBV11-2 and TRBJ2-2; D might be TRBD2 (6 bases). V lost 2 bases and J 4 bases, leaving 11 bases between the germline ends. CDR1 SGHAT and CDR2 FQNNGV come from the germline V gene. The CDR3 totals 15 residues. This CDR3 is CASSLRRGVTGELFF. CDR3 DNA sequence: TGTGCCAGCAGCTTACGGCGGGGAGTCACCGGGGAGCTGTTTTTT.

As regards this clonotype: Germline and junction disagree at one end, which may indicate a read error. The chain has TRBV5-1 and TRBJ1-1; 11 nucleotides line up with TRBD1. Germline CDR1 and CDR2: SGHRS and YFSETQ. The CDR3 contains 14 residues. The CDR3 nucleotides are TGCGCCAGCAGATTGGGACAGGGGGGGACTGAAGCTTTCTTT. Its protein is CASRLGQGGTEAFF.

The gene calls are TRBV7-9 and TRBJ2-3; possibly TRBD1 for D (6 bases). The V gene lost 3 bases and the J gene lost 3 bases, with 13 bases spanning the gap. Per germline, CDR1 SEHNR and CDR2 FQNEAQ (reference sequence). The CDR3 runs to 15 residues. CDR3 in DNA: TGTGCCAGCAGCTTCTACAGGGTTGCGACAGATACGCAGTATTTT. The encoded protein is CASSFYRVATDTQYF.

This clonotype was picked up many times. The chain recombines TRBV6-2 or TRBV6-3 with TRBJ2-2; D unclear. Germline-derived CDR1 and CDR2 are MNHEY and SVGEGT. The CDR3 has 13 amino acids. V lost 5 bases and J 6 bases, leaving 10 bases between the germline ends. CDR3 nucleotide sequence: TGTGCCAGCAGTCCATCGAAGCCCGGGGAGCTGTTTTTT. Amino acid sequence: CASSPSKPGELFF.

This clonotype was recorded many times. This chain connects TRBV7-8 to TRBJ2-7, with 9 bases identical to TRBD1. The trim removed 1 base at V and 3 bases at J, leaving 10 bases unmatched. The CDR3 is made up of 17 amino acids. The germline gives CDR1 SGHVS, CDR2 FQNEAQ. Written as DNA, the CDR3 is TGTGCCAGCAGCTTAGGATGGGGGGGGACAGGGATCTACGAGCAGTACTTC. Its protein is CASSLGWGGTGIYEQYF.

The rearrangement uses TRBV5-1 and TRBJ1-6; 7 positions agree with TRBD1. Germline CDR1 is SGHRS and CDR2 is YFSETQ. With V trimmed by 0 bases and J by 7 bases, 4 bases remained unmatched. CDR3 length: 15 amino acids. In nucleotides, the CDR3 is TGCGCCAGCAGCTTGGAAACAGGGGTAAATTCACCCCTCCACTTT. Its protein is CASSLETGVNSPLHF.

There are a few counts of this clonotype. V usage is TRBV6-1 and J usage is TRBJ2-3; maybe TRBD2 (6 bases). V gave up 6 bases and J gave up 6 bases, with 13 bases separating them. The CDR3 loop spans 13 amino acids. Germline V gives CDR1 MNHNS, CDR2 SASEGT. The chain's CDR3 is CASSPGDRDTQYF. The DNA of the CDR3 is TGTGCCAGCAGCCCGGGGGACCGCGATACGCAGTATTTT.

The chain uses TRBV29-1 and TRBJ2-1; 9 bases agree with TRBD2. Germline assignment: CDR1 SQVTM and CDR2 ANQGSEA. V lost 4 bases and J lost 9; bases outside the gene matches: 10. CDR3 length: 14 amino acids. The CDR3 coding sequence is TGCAGCGTTGGGGGGAGCGGGAGGTTTAGTGAGCAGTTCTTC. The encoded protein is CSVGGSGRFSEQFF.

This clonotype was seen repeatedly, ten times or more. The chain links TRBV10-3 to TRBJ2-2; no clear D gene. This CDR3 is 13 amino acids long. With 4 bases removed from V and 6 bases from J, the gap between germline ends came to 9 bases. Germline CDR1 is ENHRY and CDR2 is SYGVKD. In nucleotides, the CDR3 is TGTGCCATCAGTGTAATGAAGTCCGGGGAGCTGTTTTTT. Its translation is CAISVMKSGELFF.

The gene calls are TRBV7-8 and TRBJ1-6, with TRBD1 matching over 7 bases. CDR3 length equals 17 residues. Germline V gene sequence: CDR1 SGHVS, CDR2 FQNEAQ. Trimming removed 0 bases from V and 9 bases from J; junction bases left unmatched: 11. The CDR3 region has the DNA TGTGCCAGCAGCTTAGCAAGTATCACACAGGGGTTTTCACCCCTCCACTTT. It codes for CASSLASITQGFSPLHF.

The genes are TRBV28 and TRBJ2-2; D ambiguous. The germline CDR1 and CDR2 sequences are MDHEN and SYDVKM. The CDR3 spans 16 residues. V was clipped by 6 bases and J by 5 bases, with 19 bases between them. CDR3 DNA sequence: TGTGCCAGCAGCTCCGGTCCGGGCCCAGGAACCGGGGAGCTGTTTTTT. Protein product: CASSSGPGPGTGELFF.

The chain employs TRBV5-6 and TRBJ2-1, with D unclear. CDR1 is SGHDT and CDR2 is YYEEEE in the germline V gene. The CDR3 covers 15 residues. V lost 2 bases and J lost 4, with 13 bases in between. As DNA, the CDR3 is TGTGCCAGCAGCTTAGGTCATGAGGTGTACAATGAGCAGTTCTTC. This translates into CASSLGHEVYNEQFF.

This clonotype came up many times. The chain carries TRBV12-3 or TRBV12-4 and TRBJ2-7; D may be TRBD2 (5 bases). The CDR3 is 13 residues long. Trimming removed 3 bases from V and 7 bases from J, with 13 bases in between. In nucleotides, the CDR3 is TGTGCCAGCAGTTTCTGGGAGTCCGAGGAGCAGTACTTC. It translates to CASSFWESEEQYF.

This clonotype was counted a few times. The chain combines TRBV30 with TRBJ1-4; D uncertain. This CDR3 region has 13 residues. V was shortened by 0 bases and J by 8 bases, with 10 bases between the two germline ends. Germline assignment: CDR1 GTSNPN and CDR2 SVGIG (reference sequence). The CDR3 sequence: CAWSVHGREKLFF. The CDR3 coding sequence is TGTGCCTGGAGTGTACATGGGCGCGAAAAACTGTTTTTT.

This clonotype has more than one count but fewer than ten. The CDR3 DNA reads as TGTGCCACCAGTGCGGAAGGCTACGAGCAGTACTTC. Its translation: CATSAEGYEQYF. The genes are TRBV24-1 and TRBJ2-7; unclear D gene. Trimming shortened V by 5 bases and J by 3 bases, and 7 bases separated the two germline ends. Germline V gene data show CDR1 as KGHDR and CDR2 as SFDVKD. CDR3 length equals 12 residues.

The chain recombines TRBV5-6 with TRBJ2-5, with TRBD2 matching 11 bases. CDR1 is SGHDT and CDR2 is YYEEEE in the germline V gene. The CDR3 has 15 amino acids. The ends lost 4 bases at V and 4 bases at J; junction bases unmatched: 6. DNA of the CDR3: TGTGCCAGCAGCACATCTAGCGGGGGGCCAGAGACCCAGTACTTC. It encodes CASSTSSGGPETQYF.

The chain is built from TRBV28 and TRBJ1-6; TRBD1 agrees at 10 bases. Germline V lookup: CDR1 MDHEN, CDR2 SYDVKM. The CDR3 is made up of 14 amino acids. The junction had 5 bases not matched to a gene; V was cut back by 6 bases and J by 9 bases. Here the CDR3 reads CASSSGTGVSPLHF. The CDR3 nucleotides are TGTGCCAGCAGCTCCGGGACAGGGGTTTCACCCCTCCACTTT.

The chain couples TRBV9 to TRBJ2-2; 8 bases fit TRBD1. CDR1 is SGDLS, CDR2 YYNGEE, per germline. With V trimmed by 0 bases and J by 5 bases, 6 bases remained unmatched. CDR3 length: 16 amino acids. The CDR3 DNA follows: TGTGCCAGCAGCGTAGATAGCAGGGGGCGAACCGGGGAGCTGTTTTTT. Translating gives CASSVDSRGRTGELFF.

This clonotype showed up just a few times. The V call is TRBV2, the J call TRBJ2-5; tentatively, D is TRBD1 or TRBD2 (5 bases each). There are 16 residues in the CDR3. Germline V gene data show CDR1 as SNHLY and CDR2 as FYNNEI. V lost 6 bases, J lost 2 bases, and 19 bases lay in between. The CDR3 region is CASRLRDGGYQETQYF. The CDR3 DNA follows: TGTGCCAGCAGACTCCGGGACGGAGGATATCAAGAGACCCAGTACTTC.